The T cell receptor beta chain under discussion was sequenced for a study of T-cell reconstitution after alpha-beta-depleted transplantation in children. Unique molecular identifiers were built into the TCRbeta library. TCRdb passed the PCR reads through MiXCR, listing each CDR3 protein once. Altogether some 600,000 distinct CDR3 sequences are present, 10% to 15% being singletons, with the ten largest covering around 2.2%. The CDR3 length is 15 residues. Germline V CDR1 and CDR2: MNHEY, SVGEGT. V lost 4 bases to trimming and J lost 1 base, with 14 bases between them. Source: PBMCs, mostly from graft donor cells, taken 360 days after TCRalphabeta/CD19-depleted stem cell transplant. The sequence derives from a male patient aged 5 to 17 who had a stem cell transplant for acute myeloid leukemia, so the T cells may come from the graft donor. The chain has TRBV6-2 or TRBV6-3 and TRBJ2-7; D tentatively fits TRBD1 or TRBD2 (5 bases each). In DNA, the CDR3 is TGTGCCAGCAGTTTTACCGGGACGGAATCCTACGAGCAGTACTTC. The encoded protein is CASSFTGTESYEQYF.